One T cell receptor beta chain is described in this entry. The antigen remains unidentified. Produced via immunoSEQ multiplex PCR; TCRdb's table is partial and in-frame only. The sample carries about 730,000 clones, 72% recorded once. The CDR3 covers 13 residues. The trim removed 5 bases at V and 2 bases at J, leaving 3 bases unmatched. From germline, CDR1 is SEHNR and CDR2 FQNEAQ (reference sequence). These data belong to a study of shared clonotypes between healthy human individuals. Study at large: Donor ages ranged 18 to 49 years: a couple of women, a few men. Each donor's CD8 memory used one plate, CD8 naive two, each CD4 subset three. Study conclusions and caveats: Richness estimates generally favored naive over memory subsets.

Participating donors were healthy, HIV-negative adults free of recent acute infections or vaccinations. Sequenced sample: memory CD4+ T cells sorted from blood. Subset described: CD45RA-negative fraction. The clonotype comes from a woman in her 30s in good health. V is TRBV7-9 and J is TRBJ2-7; 7 bases map to TRBD1. The CDR3 nucleotides read TGTGCCAGCAGCCCACAGGGGACCTACGAGCAGTACTTC. It is translated as CASSPQGTYEQYF.